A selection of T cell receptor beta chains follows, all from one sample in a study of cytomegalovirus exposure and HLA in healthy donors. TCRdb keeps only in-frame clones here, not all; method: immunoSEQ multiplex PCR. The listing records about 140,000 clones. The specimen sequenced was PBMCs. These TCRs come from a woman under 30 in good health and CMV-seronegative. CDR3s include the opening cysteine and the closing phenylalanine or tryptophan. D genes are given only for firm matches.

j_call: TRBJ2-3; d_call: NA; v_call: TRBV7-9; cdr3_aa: CASSFGPDTQYF; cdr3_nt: TGTGCCAGCAGCTTTGGGCCAGATACGCAGTATTTT
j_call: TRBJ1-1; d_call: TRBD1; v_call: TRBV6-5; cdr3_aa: CASSFDRGGNTEAFF; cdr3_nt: TGTGCCAGCAGCTTCGACAGGGGAGGAAACACTGAAGCTTTCTTT
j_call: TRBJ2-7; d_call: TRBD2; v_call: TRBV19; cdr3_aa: CASSIGTSGAYEQYF; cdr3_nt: TGTGCCAGTAGTATTGGGACTAGCGGGGCCTACGAGCAGTACTTC
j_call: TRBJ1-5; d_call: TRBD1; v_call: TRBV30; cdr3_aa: CAWSDPTFSHRGNQPQHF; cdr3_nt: TGTGCCTGGAGTGACCCCACATTCTCACACAGGGGTAATCAGCCCCAGCATTTT
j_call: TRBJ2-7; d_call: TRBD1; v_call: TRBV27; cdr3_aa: CASSLYGTGAYEQYF; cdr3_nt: TGTGCCAGCAGTTTATATGGGACAGGTGCCTACGAGCAGTACTTC
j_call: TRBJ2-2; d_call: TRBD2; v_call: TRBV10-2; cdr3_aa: CASIASSGSFHAGELFF; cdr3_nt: TGCGCCAGCATCGCCTCTAGCGGGAGCTTTCATGCCGGGGAGCTGTTTTTT
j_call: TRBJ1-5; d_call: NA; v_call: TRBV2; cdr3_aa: CASSVRAGPQHF; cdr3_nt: TGTGCCAGCAGTGTGAGGGCAGGGCCCCAGCATTTT
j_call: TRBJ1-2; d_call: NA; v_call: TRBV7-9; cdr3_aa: CASSSAGFRSYGYTF; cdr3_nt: TGTGCCAGCAGCTCCGCCGGGTTCCGGAGCTATGGCTACACCTTC
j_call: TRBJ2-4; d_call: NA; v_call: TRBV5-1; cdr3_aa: CASSLVGDPQNIQYF; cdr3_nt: TGCGCCAGCAGCTTGGTCGGAGACCCCCAAAACATTCAGTACTTC
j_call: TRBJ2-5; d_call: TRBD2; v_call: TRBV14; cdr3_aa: CASSQSSGSREQYF; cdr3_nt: TGTGCCAGCAGCCAATCGAGCGGGAGCAGGGAGCAGTACTTC
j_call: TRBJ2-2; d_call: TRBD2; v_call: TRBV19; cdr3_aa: CASSTGLAGDSWTGELFF; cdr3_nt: TGTGCCAGTAGTACCGGACTAGCGGGAGACTCGTGGACCGGGGAGCTGTTTTTT
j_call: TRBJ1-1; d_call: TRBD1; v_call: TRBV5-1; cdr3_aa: CASSLYQGDDTEAFF; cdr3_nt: TGCGCCAGCAGCTTGTACCAGGGGGACGACACTGAAGCTTTCTTT
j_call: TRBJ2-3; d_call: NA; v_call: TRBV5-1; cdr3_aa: CATQDAADTQYF; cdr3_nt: TGCGCCACCCAAGATGCAGCAGATACGCAGTATTTT
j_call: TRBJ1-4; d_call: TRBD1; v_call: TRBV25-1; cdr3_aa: CASTRGFEKLFF; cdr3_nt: TGTGCCAGCACCAGGGGGTTTGAAAAACTGTTTTTT
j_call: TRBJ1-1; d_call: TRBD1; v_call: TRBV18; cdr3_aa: CASSKDRVANTEAFF; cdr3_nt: TGTGCCAGCTCAAAGGACAGGGTCGCGAACACTGAAGCTTTCTTT
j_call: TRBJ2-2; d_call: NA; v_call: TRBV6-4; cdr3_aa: CASSVQGDTGELFF; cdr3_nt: TGTGCCAGCAGTGTACAGGGCGACACCGGGGAGCTGTTTTTT
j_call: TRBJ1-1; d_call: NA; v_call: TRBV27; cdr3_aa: CASSPVPGLEAFF; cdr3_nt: TGTGCCAGCAGTCCTGTCCCAGGGCTTGAAGCTTTCTTT
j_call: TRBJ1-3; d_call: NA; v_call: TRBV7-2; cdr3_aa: CASSLVLVGARNTIYF; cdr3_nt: TGTGCCAGCAGCTTAGTTTTGGTTGGCGCGAGGAACACCATATATTTT
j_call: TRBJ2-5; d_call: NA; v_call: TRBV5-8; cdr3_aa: CASSFHGLAKETQYF; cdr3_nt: TGTGCCAGCAGCTTTCACGGTCTAGCGAAGGAGACCCAGTACTTC
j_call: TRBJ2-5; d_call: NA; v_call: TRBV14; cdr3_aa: CASSQDLGLAQETQYF; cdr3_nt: TGTGCCAGCAGCCAAGATTTAGGTCTAGCCCAAGAGACCCAGTACTTC
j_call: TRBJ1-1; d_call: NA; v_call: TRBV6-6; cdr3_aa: CATAREGGEAFF; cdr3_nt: TGTGCCACGGCCCGGGAGGGGGGTGAAGCTTTCTTT
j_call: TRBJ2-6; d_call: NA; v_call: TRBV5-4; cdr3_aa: CASSLNRGAGANVLTF; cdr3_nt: TGTGCCAGCAGCTTGAACCGAGGAGCTGGGGCCAACGTCCTGACTTTC
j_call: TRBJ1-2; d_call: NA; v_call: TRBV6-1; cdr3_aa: CASTKGRGGGYTF; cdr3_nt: TGTGCCAGCACCAAGGGGCGCGGGGGTGGCTACACCTTC
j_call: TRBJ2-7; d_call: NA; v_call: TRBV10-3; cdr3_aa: CAISETSSSSYEQYF; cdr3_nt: TGTGCCATCAGTGAGACCAGTAGCAGCTCCTACGAGCAGTACTTC
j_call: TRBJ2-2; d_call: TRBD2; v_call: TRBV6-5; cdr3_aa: CASSRASGNTGELFF; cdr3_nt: TGTGCCAGCAGTAGGGCTAGCGGGAACACCGGGGAGCTGTTTTTT
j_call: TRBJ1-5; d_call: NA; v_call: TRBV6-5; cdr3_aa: CATSDARDLPQHF; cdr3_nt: TGTGCCACCTCGGACGCCCGGGATTTGCCCCAGCATTTT
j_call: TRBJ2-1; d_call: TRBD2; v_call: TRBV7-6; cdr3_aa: CASSLVSGTSGRVNNEQFF; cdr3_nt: TGTGCCAGCAGCTTAGTTTCTGGGACTAGCGGGAGGGTTAACAATGAGCAGTTCTTC
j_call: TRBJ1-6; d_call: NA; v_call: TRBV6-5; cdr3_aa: CASSYRGPLHF; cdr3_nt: TGTGCCAGCAGTTACCGGGGACCCCTCCACTTT
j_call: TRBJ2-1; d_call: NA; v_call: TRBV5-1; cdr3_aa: CASSSRGESSYNEQFF; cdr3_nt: TGCGCCAGCAGCTCCCGGGGAGAGAGCTCCTACAATGAGCAGTTCTTC
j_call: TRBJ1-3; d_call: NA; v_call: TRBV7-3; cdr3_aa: CASSLTGGTGNTIYF; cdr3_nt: TGTGCCAGCAGCTTAACAGGGGGTACTGGAAACACCATATATTTT
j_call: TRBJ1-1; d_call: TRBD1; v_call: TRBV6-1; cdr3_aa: CASRLTGDTEAFF; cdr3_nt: TGTGCCAGCAGACTGACAGGGGACACTGAAGCTTTCTTT
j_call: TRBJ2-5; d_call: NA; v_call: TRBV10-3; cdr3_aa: CASAFGGQETQYF; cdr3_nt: TGTGCCTCAGCCTTTGGAGGGCAAGAGACCCAGTACTTC
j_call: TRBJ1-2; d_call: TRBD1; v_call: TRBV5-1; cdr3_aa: CASSLGGRTGDYGYTF; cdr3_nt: TGCGCCAGCAGCTTGGGGGGCCGGACAGGGGACTATGGCTACACCTTC
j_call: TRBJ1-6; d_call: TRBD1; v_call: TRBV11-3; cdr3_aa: CASSLRQGVGNSPLHF; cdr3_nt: TGTGCCAGCAGCTTACGACAGGGGGTGGGGAATTCACCCCTCCACTTT
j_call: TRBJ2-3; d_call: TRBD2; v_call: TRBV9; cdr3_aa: CASSAQLATDTQYF; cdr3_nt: TGTGCCAGCAGCGCCCAACTAGCGACAGATACGCAGTATTTT
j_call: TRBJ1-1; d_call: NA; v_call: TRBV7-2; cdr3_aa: CASSLVYGAGTEAFF; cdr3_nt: TGTGCCAGCAGCTTAGTATATGGAGCGGGGACTGAAGCTTTCTTT
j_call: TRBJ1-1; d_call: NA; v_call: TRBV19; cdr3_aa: CASTLVEGDQNTEAFF; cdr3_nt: TGTGCCAGTACTCTGGTAGAGGGGGATCAGAACACTGAAGCTTTCTTT
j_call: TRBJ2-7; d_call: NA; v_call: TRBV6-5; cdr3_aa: CASSRDSGAYEQYF; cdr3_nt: TGTGCCAGCAGTCGGGACTCCGGCGCCTACGAGCAGTACTTC
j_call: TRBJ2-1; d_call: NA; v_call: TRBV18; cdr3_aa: CASSPLTRGSGNEQFF; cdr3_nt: TGTGCCAGCTCACCGCTGACTAGAGGGTCAGGCAATGAGCAGTTCTTC
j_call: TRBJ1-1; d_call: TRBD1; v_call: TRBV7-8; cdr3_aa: CASSQGQAVIMNTEAFF; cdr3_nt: TGTGCCAGCAGTCAGGGACAGGCAGTAATCATGAACACTGAAGCTTTCTTT
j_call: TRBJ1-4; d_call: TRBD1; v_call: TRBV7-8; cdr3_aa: CASSLRDRDRTNEKLFF; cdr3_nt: TGTGCCAGCAGCCTCCGAGACAGGGACCGCACTAATGAAAAACTGTTTTTT
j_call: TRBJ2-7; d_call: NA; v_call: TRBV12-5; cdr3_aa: CASGLGPSTHRLIYEQYF; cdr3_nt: TGTGCTAGTGGTTTGGGCCCATCGACACACCGTTTAATCTACGAGCAGTACTTC
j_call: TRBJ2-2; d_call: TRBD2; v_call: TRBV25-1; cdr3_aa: CASSTSGRDTGELFF; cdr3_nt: TGTGCCAGCAGCACCAGCGGGAGAGACACCGGGGAGCTGTTTTTT
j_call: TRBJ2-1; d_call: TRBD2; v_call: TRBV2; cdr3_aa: CASSPGTSVFYEQFF; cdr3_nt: TGTGCCAGCAGCCCCGGGACTAGCGTTTTTTATGAGCAGTTCTTC
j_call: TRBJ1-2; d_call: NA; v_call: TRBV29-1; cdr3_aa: CSVEEGLMRGMVRYGYTF; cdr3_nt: TGCAGCGTTGAAGAGGGTTTAATGCGGGGTATGGTTCGCTATGGCTACACCTTC
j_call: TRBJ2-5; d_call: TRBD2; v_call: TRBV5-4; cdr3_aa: CASSLALAGQETQYF; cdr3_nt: TGTGCCAGCAGCTTGGCGCTAGCGGGCCAAGAGACCCAGTACTTC
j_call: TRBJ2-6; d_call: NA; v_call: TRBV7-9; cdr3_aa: CASDGGSGANVLTF; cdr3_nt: TGTGCCAGCGACGGGGGCTCTGGGGCCAACGTCCTGACTTTC
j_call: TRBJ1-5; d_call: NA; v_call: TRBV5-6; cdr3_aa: CASTDSNQPQHF; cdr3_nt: TGTGCCAGCACAGATAGCAATCAGCCCCAGCATTTT
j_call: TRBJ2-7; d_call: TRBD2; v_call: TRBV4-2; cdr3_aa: CASSQGDWLAGGPSSYEQYF; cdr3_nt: TGTGCCAGCAGCCAAGGGGACTGGCTAGCGGGAGGCCCCAGCTCCTACGAGCAGTACTTC
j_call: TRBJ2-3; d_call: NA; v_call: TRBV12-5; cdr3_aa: CASGPPGIDTQYF; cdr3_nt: TGTGCTAGTGGTCCTCCGGGGATAGATACGCAGTATTTT
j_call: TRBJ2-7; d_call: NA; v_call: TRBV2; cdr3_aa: CASSGQIFEQYF; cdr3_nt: TGTGCCAGCAGTGGACAGATTTTCGAGCAGTACTTC
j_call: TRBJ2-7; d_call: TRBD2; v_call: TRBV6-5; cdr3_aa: CASSYTASGSQYEQYF; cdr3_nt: TGTGCCAGCAGTTACACGGCTAGCGGGAGTCAGTACGAGCAGTACTTC
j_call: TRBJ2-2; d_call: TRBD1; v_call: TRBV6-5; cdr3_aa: CASSYAPGQDTGELFF; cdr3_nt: TGTGCCAGCAGTTACGCACCGGGACAGGACACCGGGGAGCTGTTTTTT
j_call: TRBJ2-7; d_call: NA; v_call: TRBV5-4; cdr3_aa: CASSLERYEQYF; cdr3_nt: TGTGCCAGCAGCTTGGAGCGCTACGAGCAGTACTTC
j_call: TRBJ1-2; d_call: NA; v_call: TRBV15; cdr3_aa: CATSKKTGTPIDGYTF; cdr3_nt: TGTGCCACCAGCAAAAAGACCGGGACTCCTATAGATGGCTACACCTTC
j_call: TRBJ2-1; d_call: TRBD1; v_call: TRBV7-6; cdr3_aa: CASTPDRGDNEQFF; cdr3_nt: TGTGCCAGTACCCCAGACAGGGGGGATAATGAGCAGTTCTTC
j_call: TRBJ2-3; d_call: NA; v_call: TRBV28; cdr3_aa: CASSSPGGAPPSDTQYF; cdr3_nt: TGTGCCAGCAGTAGCCCCGGCGGCGCCCCCCCCTCAGATACGCAGTATTTT
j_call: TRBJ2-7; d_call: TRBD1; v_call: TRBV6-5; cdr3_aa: CTSSYSIVDRGFEQYF; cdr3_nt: TGTACCAGCAGTTACTCGATCGTGGACAGGGGGTTCGAGCAGTACTTC
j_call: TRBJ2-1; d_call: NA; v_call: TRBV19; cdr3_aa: CASSTREWYNEQFF; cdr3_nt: TGTGCCAGTTCAACTAGAGAGTGGTACAATGAGCAGTTCTTC
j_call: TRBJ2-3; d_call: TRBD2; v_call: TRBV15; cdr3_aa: CATSRVPLADSTDTQYF; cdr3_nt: TGTGCCACCAGCAGAGTCCCCCTAGCGGATAGCACAGATACGCAGTATTTT